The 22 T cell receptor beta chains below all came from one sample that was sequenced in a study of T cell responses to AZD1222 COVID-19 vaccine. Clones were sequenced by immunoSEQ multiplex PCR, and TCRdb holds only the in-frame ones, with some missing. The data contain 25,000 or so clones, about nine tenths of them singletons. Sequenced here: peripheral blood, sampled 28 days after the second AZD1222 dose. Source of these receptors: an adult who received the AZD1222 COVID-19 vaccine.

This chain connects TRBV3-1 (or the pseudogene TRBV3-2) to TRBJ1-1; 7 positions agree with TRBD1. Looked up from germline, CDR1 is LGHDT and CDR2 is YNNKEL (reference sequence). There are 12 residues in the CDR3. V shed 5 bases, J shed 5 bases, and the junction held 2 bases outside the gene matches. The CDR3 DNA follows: TGTGCCAGCAGCGGACAGGCGACTGAAGCTTTCTTT. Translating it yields CASSGQATEAFF.

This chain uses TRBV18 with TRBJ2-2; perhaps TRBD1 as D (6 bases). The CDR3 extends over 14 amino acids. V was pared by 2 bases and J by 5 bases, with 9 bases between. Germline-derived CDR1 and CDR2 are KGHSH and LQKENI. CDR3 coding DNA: TGTGCCAGCTCACCAGGGGGCGCAACCGGGGAGCTGTTTTTT. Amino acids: CASSPGGATGELFF.

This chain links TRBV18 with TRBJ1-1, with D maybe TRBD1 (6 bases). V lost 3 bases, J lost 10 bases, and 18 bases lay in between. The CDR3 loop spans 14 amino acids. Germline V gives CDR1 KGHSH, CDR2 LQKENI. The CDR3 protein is CASSPTDREVGAFF. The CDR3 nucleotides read TGTGCCAGCTCACCGACGGACAGAGAGGTGGGAGCTTTCTTT.

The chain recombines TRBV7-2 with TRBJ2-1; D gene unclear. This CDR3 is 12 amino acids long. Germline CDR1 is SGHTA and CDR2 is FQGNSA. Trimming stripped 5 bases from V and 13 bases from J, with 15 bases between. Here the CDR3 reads CASSRPRTPQFF. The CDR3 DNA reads TGTGCCAGCAGCCGACCCCGGACCCCACAGTTCTTC.

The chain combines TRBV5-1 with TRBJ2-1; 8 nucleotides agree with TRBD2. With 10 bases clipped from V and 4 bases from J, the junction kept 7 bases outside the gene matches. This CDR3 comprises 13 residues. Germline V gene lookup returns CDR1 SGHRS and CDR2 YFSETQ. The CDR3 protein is CAGSREGYNEQFF. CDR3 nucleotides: TGCGCCGGCTCACGGGAGGGTTACAATGAGCAGTTCTTC.

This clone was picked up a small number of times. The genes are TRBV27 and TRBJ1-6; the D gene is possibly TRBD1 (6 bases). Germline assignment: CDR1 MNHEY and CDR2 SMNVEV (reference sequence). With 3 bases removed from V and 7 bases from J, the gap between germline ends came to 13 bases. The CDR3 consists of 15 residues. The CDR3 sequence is CASSFGQISNSPLHF. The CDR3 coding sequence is TGTGCCAGCAGTTTCGGACAGATATCAAATTCACCCCTCCACTTT.

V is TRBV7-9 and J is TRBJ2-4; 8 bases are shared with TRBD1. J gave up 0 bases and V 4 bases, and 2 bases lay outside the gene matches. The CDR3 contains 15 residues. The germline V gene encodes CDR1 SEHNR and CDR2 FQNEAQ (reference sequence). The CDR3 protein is CASSSTGEAKNIQYF. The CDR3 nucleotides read TGTGCCAGCAGCTCGACAGGGGAAGCCAAAAACATTCAGTACTTC.

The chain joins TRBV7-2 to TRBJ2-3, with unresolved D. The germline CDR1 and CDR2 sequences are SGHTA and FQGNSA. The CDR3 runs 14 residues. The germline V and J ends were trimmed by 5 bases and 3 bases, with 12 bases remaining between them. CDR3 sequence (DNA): TGTGCCAGCAGCCTACGGAAAAGTACAGATACGCAGTATTTT. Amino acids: CASSLRKSTDTQYF. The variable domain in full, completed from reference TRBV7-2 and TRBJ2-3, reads GAGVSQSPSNKVTEKGKDVELRCDPISGHTALYWYRQSLGQGLEFLIYFQGNSAPDKSGLPSDRFSAERTGGSVSTLTIQRTQQEDSAVYLCASSLRKSTDTQYFGPGTRLTVL.

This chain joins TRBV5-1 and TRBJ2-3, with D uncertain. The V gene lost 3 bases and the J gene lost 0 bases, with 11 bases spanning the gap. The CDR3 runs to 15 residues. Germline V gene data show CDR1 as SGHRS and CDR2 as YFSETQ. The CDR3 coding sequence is TGCGCCAGCAGCTATGACCCCTCTAGCACAGATACGCAGTATTTT. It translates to CASSYDPSSTDTQYF.

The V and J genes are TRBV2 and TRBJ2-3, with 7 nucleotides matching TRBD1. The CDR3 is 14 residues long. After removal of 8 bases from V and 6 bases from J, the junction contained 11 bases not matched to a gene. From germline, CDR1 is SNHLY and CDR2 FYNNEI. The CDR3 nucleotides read TGTGCCAGCGGCCAGGACAGGCAAGAGGATACGCAGTATTTT. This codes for CASGQDRQEDTQYF.

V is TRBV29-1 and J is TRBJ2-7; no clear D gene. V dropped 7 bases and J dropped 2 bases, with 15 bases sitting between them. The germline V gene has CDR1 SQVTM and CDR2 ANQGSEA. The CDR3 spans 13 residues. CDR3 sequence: CSAFLNGPYEQYF. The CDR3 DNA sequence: TGCAGCGCCTTCCTGAACGGGCCCTACGAGCAGTACTTC.

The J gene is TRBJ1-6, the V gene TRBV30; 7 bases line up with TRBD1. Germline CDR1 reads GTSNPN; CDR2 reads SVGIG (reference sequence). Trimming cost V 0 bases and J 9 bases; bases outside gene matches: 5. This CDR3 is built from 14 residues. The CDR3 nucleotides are TGTGCCTGGAGTGTCGGGACAGAGGGTTCACCCCTCCACTTT. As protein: CAWSVGTEGSPLHF.

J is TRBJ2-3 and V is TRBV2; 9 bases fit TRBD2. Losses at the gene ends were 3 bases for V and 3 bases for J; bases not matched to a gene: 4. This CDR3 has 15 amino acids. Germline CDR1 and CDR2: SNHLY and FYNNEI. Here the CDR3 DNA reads TGTGCCAGCAGTGATGGTAGCGGGAGTACAGATACGCAGTATTTT. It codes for CASSDGSGSTDTQYF. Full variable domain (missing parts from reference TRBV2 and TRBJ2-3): EPEVTQTPSHQVTQMGQEVILRCVPISNHLYFYWYRQILGQKVEFLVSFYNNEISEKSEIFDDQFSVERPDGSNFTLKIRSTKLEDSAMYFCASSDGSGSTDTQYFGPGTRLTVL.

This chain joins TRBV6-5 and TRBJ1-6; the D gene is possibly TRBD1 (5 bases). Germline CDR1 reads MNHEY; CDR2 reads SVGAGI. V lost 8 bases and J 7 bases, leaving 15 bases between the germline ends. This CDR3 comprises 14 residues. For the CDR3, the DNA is TGTGCCAGCTGGGCAGGGCTAGAGAATTCACCCCTCCACTTT. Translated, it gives CASWAGLENSPLHF.

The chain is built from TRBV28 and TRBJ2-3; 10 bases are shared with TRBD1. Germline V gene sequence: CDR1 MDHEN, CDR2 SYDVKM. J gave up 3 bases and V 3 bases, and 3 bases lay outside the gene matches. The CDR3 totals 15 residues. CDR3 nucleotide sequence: TGTGCCAGCAGTTTCGGGACAGGGGTGACAGATACGCAGTATTTT. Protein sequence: CASSFGTGVTDTQYF.

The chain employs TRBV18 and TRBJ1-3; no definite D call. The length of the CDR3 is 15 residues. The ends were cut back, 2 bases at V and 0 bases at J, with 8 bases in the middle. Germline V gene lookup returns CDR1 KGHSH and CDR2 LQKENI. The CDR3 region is CASSPDLSSGNTIYF. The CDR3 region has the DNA TGTGCCAGCTCACCAGACCTAAGCTCTGGAAACACCATATATTTT. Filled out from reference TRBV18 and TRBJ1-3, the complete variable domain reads NAGVMQNPRHLVRRRGQEARLRCSPMKGHSHVYWYRQLPEEGLKFMVYLQKENIIDESGMPKERFSAEFPKEGPSILRIQQVVRGDSAAYFCASSPDLSSGNTIYFGEGSWLTVV.

The CDR3, as DNA: TGTGCCAGCAGCCTAGCGGGGAGCTCCTACAATGAGCAGTTCTTC. It yields the protein CASSLAGSSYNEQFF. The rearrangement links TRBV25-1 to TRBJ2-1; 9 bases map to TRBD2. The length of the CDR3 is 15 residues. Germline lookup yields CDR1 MGHDK and CDR2 SYGVNS. The ends lost 6 bases at V and 0 bases at J; junction bases unmatched: 3.

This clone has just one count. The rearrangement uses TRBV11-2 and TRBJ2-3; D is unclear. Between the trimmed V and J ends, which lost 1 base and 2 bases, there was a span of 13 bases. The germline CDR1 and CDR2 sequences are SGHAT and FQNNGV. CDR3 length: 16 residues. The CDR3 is CASSLGGGSTTDTQYF. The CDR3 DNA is TGTGCCAGCAGCTTAGGTGGCGGTTCTACCACAGATACGCAGTATTTT.

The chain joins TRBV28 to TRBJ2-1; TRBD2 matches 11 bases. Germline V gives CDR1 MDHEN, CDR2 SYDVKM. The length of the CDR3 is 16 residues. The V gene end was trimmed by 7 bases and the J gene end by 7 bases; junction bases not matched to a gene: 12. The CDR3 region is CASTSPASGRSNEQFF. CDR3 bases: TGTGCCAGCACTTCCCCAGCTAGCGGGAGGTCAAATGAGCAGTTCTTC. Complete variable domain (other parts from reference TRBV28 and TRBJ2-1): DVKVTQSSRYLVKRTGEKVFLECVQDMDHENMFWYRQDPGLGLRLIYFSYDVKMKEKGDIPEGYSVSREKKERFSLILESASTNQTSMYLCASTSPASGRSNEQFFGPGTRLTVL.

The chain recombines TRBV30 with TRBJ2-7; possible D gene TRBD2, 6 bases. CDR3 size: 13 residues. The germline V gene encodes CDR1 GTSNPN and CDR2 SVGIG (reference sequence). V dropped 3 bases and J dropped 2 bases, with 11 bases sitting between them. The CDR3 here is CAWSPSVAYEQYF. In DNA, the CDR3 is TGTGCCTGGAGCCCTAGCGTGGCCTACGAGCAGTACTTC.

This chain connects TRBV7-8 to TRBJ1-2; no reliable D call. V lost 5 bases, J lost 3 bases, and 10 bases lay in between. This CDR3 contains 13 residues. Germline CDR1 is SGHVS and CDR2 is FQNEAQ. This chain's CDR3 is CASSPLGYYGYTF. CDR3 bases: TGTGCCAGCAGCCCGTTGGGGTACTATGGCTACACCTTC.

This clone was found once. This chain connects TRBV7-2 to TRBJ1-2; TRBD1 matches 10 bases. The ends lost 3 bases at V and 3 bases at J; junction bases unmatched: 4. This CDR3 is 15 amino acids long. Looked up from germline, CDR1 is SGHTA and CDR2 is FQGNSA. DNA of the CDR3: TGTGCCAGCAGCTTGGGGACAGGGGACCACTATGGCTACACCTTC. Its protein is CASSLGTGDHYGYTF.